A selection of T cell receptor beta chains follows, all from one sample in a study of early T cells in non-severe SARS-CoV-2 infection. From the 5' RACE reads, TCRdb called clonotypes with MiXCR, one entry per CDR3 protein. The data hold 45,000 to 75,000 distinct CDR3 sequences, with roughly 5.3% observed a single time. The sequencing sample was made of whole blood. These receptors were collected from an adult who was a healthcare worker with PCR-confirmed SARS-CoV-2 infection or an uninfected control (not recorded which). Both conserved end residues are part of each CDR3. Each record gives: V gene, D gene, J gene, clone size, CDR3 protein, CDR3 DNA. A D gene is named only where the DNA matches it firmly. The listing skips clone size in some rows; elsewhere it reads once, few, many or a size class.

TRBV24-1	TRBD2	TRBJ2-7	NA	CATSDSVSGRRSEQYF	TGTGCCACCAGTGATTCGGTCAGCGGGAGAAGGAGCGAGCAGTACTTC
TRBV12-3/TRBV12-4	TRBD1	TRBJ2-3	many	CASSFGQGGTDTQFF	TGTGCCAGCAGTTTTGGGCAGGGTGGGACAGATACGCAGTTTTTT
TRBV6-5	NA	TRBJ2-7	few	CASSRQGLGPYEQYF	TGTGCCAGCAGTCGACAGGGACTGGGCCCCTACGAGCAGTACTTC
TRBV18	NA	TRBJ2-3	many	CASSGLAGLSTDTQYF	TGTGCCAGCTCAGGGCTTGCGGGACTGAGCACAGATACGCAGTATTTT
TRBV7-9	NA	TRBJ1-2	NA	CASSLGAAGYSGYTF	TGTGCCAGCAGCTTGGGGGCGGCTGGTTATAGTGGCTACACCTTC
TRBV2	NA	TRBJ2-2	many	CASNRENTGELFF	TGTGCCTCGAACAGGGAGAACACCGGGGAGCTGTTTTTT
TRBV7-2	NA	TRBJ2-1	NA	CASSARRGRGPLNEQFF	TGTGCCAGCAGCGCCAGAAGGGGACGGGGCCCGCTCAATGAGCAGTTCTTC
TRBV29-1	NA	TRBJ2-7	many	CSVTDGQAYEQYF	TGCAGCGTAACGGACGGGCAAGCCTACGAGCAGTACTTC
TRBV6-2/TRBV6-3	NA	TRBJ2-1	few	CASSYMGYNEQFF	TGTGCCAGCAGTTACATGGGCTACAATGAGCAGTTCTTC
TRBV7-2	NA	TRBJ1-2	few	CASSPSGPYGYTF	TGTGCCAGCAGCCCTTCCGGGCCGTATGGCTACACCTTC
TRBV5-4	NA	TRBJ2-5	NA	CASSLEEGAVETQYF	TGTGCCAGCAGCTTGGAGGAGGGGGCGGTTGAGACCCAGTACTTC
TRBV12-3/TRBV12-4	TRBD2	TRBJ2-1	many	CASSGWAGGNNEQFF	TGTGCCAGCAGTGGCTGGGCGGGAGGAAACAATGAGCAGTTCTTC
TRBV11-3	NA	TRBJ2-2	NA	CASSLLSDTGELFF	TGTGCCAGCAGCCTCCTCTCGGACACCGGGGAGCTGTTTTTT
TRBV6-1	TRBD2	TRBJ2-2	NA	CASSELAGGPGELFF	TGTGCCAGCAGTGAACTAGCGGGAGGGCCCGGGGAGCTGTTTTTT
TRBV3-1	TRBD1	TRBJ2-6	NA	CASSRSRTGAGANVLTF	TGTGCCAGCAGCCGCAGCCGGACAGGGGCTGGGGCCAACGTCCTGACTTTC
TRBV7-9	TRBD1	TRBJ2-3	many	CASSFSGQATGDTQYF	TGTGCCAGCAGCTTCTCCGGACAGGCCACCGGAGATACGCAGTATTTT